This passage covers 3 T cell receptor beta chains from one sample sequenced in a study of cytomegalovirus exposure and HLA in healthy donors. 60 Vbeta and 13 Jbeta primers were used in PCR. Only in-frame clones appear in the TCRdb table, and some are missing; sequencing was by immunoSEQ multiplex PCR. This repertoire includes 220,000 or so clones. The sample taken for sequencing was PBMCs. The receptors come from a girl between 2 and 10 years old in good health and CMV-seropositive.

About this clone itself: The same CDR3 is also encoded by other DNA sequences in this sample. The V call is TRBV18, the J call TRBJ1-5; D gene unclear. The ends were cut back, 3 bases at V and 4 bases at J, with 7 bases in the middle. The CDR3 is 13 residues long. Germline CDR1 KGHSH, CDR2 LQKENI. The CDR3 reads CASSPEGNQPQHF. CDR3 in DNA: TGTGCCAGCTCACCGGAGGGAAATCAGCCCCAGCATTTT.

The rearrangement uses TRBV7-3 and TRBJ2-5, with 14 bases lining up with TRBD2. J gave up 0 bases and V 5 bases, and 8 bases lay outside the gene matches. The length of the CDR3 is 18 residues. In germline, CDR1 is SGHTA, CDR2 FQGTGA. CDR3 protein: CASSPRTSGRRDQETQYF. The DNA for the CDR3 is TGTGCCAGCAGCCCCCGGACTAGCGGGAGGAGGGACCAAGAGACCCAGTACTTC.

The chain is built from TRBV9 and TRBJ2-1; tentatively, D is TRBD1 (9 bases). This CDR3 is built from 14 residues. With 6 bases removed from V and 7 bases from J, the gap between germline ends came to 17 bases. Per the germline V gene, CDR1 is SGDLS and CDR2 is YYNGEE. The CDR3 loop is CASTISGTGNEQFF. In DNA form, the CDR3 reads TGTGCCAGCACCATTAGCGGGACAGGGAATGAGCAGTTCTTC.